The rows below give T cell receptor beta chains drawn from one sample of a study of breast tumors, draining lymph nodes, adjacent tissues. TCRdb passed the multiplex PCR reads through MiXCR, listing each CDR3 protein once. This repertoire shows about 230,000 distinct CDR3 sequences, around 32% found once; its top ten account for around 1.4%. The specimen was axillary lymph node tissue. Every receptor here comes from a female donor with breast cancer. Some clones in this sample may be carry-over from other donors' samples. Both conserved end residues are part of each CDR3. Each record gives: D gene, J gene, CDR3 length, V gene, clone size, CDR3 protein, CDR3 DNA. A D gene is named only where the DNA matches it firmly. Size values are once, few and many counts, or a class for expanded clones, and some rows have none.

d_call: TRBD1
j_call: TRBJ2-3
cdr3_length: 15
v_call: TRBV20-1
clone_size: .
cdr3_aa: CSARKGQGASNEQYF
cdr3_nt: TGCAGTGCAAGGAAGGGACAGGGGGCGAGCAATGAGCAGTATTTT

d_call: TRBD1
j_call: TRBJ1-4
cdr3_length: 15
v_call: TRBV6-6
clone_size: few
cdr3_aa: CASSHSGQGNEKLFF
cdr3_nt: TGTGCCAGCAGTCACTCAGGACAGGGTAATGAAAAACTGTTTTTT

d_call: .
j_call: TRBJ1-6
cdr3_length: 16
v_call: TRBV6-1
clone_size: .
cdr3_aa: CACSEMGSTLSSPLHF
cdr3_nt: TGTGCCTGCAGTGAAATGGGCAGTACATTAAGTTCACCCCTCCACTTT

d_call: .
j_call: TRBJ1-2
cdr3_length: 14
v_call: TRBV20-1
clone_size: .
cdr3_aa: CSARKRTEEYGYTF
cdr3_nt: TGCAGTGCTAGGAAGCGGACGGAGGAATATGGCTACACCTTC

d_call: .
j_call: TRBJ2-1
cdr3_length: 15
v_call: TRBV11-2
clone_size: many
cdr3_aa: CASSLDLSGYNEQFF
cdr3_nt: TGTGCCAGCAGCTTAGATTTAAGTGGCTACAATGAGCAGTTCTTC

d_call: .
j_call: TRBJ2-3
cdr3_length: 15
v_call: TRBV19
clone_size: once
cdr3_aa: CASSVRGVETDTQYF
cdr3_nt: TGTGCCAGTAGTGTCCGAGGGGTGGAGACAGATACGCAGTATTTT

d_call: .
j_call: TRBJ2-5
cdr3_length: 14
v_call: TRBV6-2/TRBV6-3
clone_size: many
cdr3_aa: CASTRQGRGKTQYF
cdr3_nt: TGTGCCAGCACCAGACAGGGGAGGGGAAAGACCCAGTACTTC

d_call: .
j_call: TRBJ2-3
cdr3_length: 14
v_call: TRBV11-2
clone_size: many
cdr3_aa: CASSLAGGEVTQYF
cdr3_nt: TGTGCCAGCAGCTTAGCGGGCGGGGAGGTTACGCAGTATTTT

d_call: .
j_call: TRBJ2-5
cdr3_length: 12
v_call: TRBV19
clone_size: many
cdr3_aa: CASGGQQETQYF
cdr3_nt: TGTGCCAGTGGTGGGCAGCAAGAGACCCAGTACTTC

d_call: .
j_call: TRBJ2-7
cdr3_length: 16
v_call: TRBV5-1
clone_size: many
cdr3_aa: CASSLLGDLSSTGQYF
cdr3_nt: TGCGCCAGCAGCTTGTTGGGGGACTTGAGCTCTACGGGGCAGTACTTC

d_call: TRBD2
j_call: TRBJ2-1
cdr3_length: 17
v_call: TRBV9
clone_size: many
cdr3_aa: CASSVVAGGLSYNEQFF
cdr3_nt: TGTGCCAGCAGCGTAGTGGCGGGAGGTCTCTCCTACAATGAGCAGTTCTTC

d_call: TRBD1
j_call: TRBJ2-7
cdr3_length: 14
v_call: TRBV5-1
clone_size: many
cdr3_aa: CASRGLQGAGEQYF
cdr3_nt: TGCGCCAGCAGAGGCCTACAGGGGGCGGGAGAGCAGTACTTC

d_call: .
j_call: TRBJ1-5
cdr3_length: 15
v_call: TRBV7-2
clone_size: many
cdr3_aa: CASSTAGTSNQPQHF
cdr3_nt: TGTGCCAGCAGCACAGCTGGTACTAGCAATCAGCCCCAGCATTTT

d_call: .
j_call: TRBJ1-2
cdr3_length: 14
v_call: TRBV7-2
clone_size: once
cdr3_aa: CASRLAAGTYGYTF
cdr3_nt: TGTGCCAGCAGGCTCGCGGCGGGCACCTATGGCTACACCTTC

d_call: .
j_call: TRBJ2-2
cdr3_length: 18
v_call: TRBV4-1
clone_size: many
cdr3_aa: CASSQDLRAYTNTGELFF
cdr3_nt: TGCGCCAGCAGCCAAGATTTGCGTGCGTATACGAACACCGGGGAGCTGTTTTTT

d_call: .
j_call: TRBJ2-7
cdr3_length: 14
v_call: TRBV28
clone_size: many
cdr3_aa: CASSLRHGTYEQYF
cdr3_nt: TGTGCCAGCAGTTTACGACACGGGACCTACGAGCAGTACTTC

d_call: TRBD1
j_call: TRBJ1-2
cdr3_length: 15
v_call: TRBV7-9
clone_size: .
cdr3_aa: CASSFEGQGRDGYTF
cdr3_nt: TGTGCCAGCAGCTTTGAGGGACAGGGGAGAGATGGCTACACCTTC

d_call: .
j_call: TRBJ2-7
cdr3_length: 15
v_call: TRBV6-1
clone_size: .
cdr3_aa: CASSDDRKSSYEQYF
cdr3_nt: TGTGCCAGCAGTGATGACAGGAAGAGCTCCTACGAGCAGTACTTC

d_call: .
j_call: TRBJ1-4
cdr3_length: 15
v_call: TRBV5-1
clone_size: .
cdr3_aa: CASSPAGLSNEKLFF
cdr3_nt: TGCGCCAGCAGCCCGGCGGGGCTGTCTAATGAAAAACTGTTTTTT

d_call: .
j_call: TRBJ1-5
cdr3_length: 12
v_call: TRBV20-1
clone_size: .
cdr3_aa: CSARGGREPQHF
cdr3_nt: TGCAGTGCTAGAGGGGGACGGGAGCCCCAGCATTTT

d_call: .
j_call: TRBJ2-3
cdr3_length: 16
v_call: TRBV11-1
clone_size: many
cdr3_aa: CASSLRGLASPDTQYF
cdr3_nt: TGTGCCAGCAGCTTACGAGGTCTAGCCAGCCCAGATACGCAGTATTTT

d_call: .
j_call: TRBJ1-2
cdr3_length: 14
v_call: TRBV6-2/TRBV6-3
clone_size: many
cdr3_aa: CASKNPGRMYGYTF
cdr3_nt: TGTGCCAGCAAGAATCCAGGAAGAATGTATGGCTACACCTTC

d_call: .
j_call: TRBJ1-1
cdr3_length: 15
v_call: TRBV30
clone_size: few
cdr3_aa: CAWTWLRSMNTEAFF
cdr3_nt: TGTGCCTGGACGTGGCTAAGATCCATGAACACTGAAGCTTTCTTT

d_call: .
j_call: TRBJ1-6
cdr3_length: 18
v_call: TRBV3-1
clone_size: .
cdr3_aa: CASSRNYEQARYNSPLHF
cdr3_nt: TGTGCCAGCAGCCGGAACTACGAGCAGGCGCGTTATAATTCACCCCTCCACTTT

d_call: .
j_call: TRBJ2-5
cdr3_length: 12
v_call: TRBV5-1
clone_size: .
cdr3_aa: CASSFSGETHYF
cdr3_nt: TGCGCCAGCAGCTTTTCTGGGGAGACCCACTACTTC

d_call: .
j_call: TRBJ1-6
cdr3_length: 13
v_call: TRBV6-5
clone_size: many
cdr3_aa: CASSPERNSPLHF
cdr3_nt: TGTGCCAGCAGTCCCGAGCGAAATTCACCCCTCCACTTT

d_call: .
j_call: TRBJ2-2
cdr3_length: 16
v_call: TRBV2
clone_size: many
cdr3_aa: CASGKNWDIGTGELFF
cdr3_nt: TGTGCCAGCGGAAAGAATTGGGACATCGGGACCGGGGAGCTGTTTTTT

d_call: .
j_call: TRBJ2-3
cdr3_length: 15
v_call: TRBV7-2
clone_size: many
cdr3_aa: CASTRGQNRADTQYF
cdr3_nt: TGTGCCAGCACCAGAGGGCAGAATCGGGCAGATACGCAGTATTTT

d_call: .
j_call: TRBJ1-2
cdr3_length: 14
v_call: TRBV18
clone_size: many
cdr3_aa: CASSPYSGGYGYTF
cdr3_nt: TGTGCCAGCTCACCCTATTCAGGCGGCTATGGCTACACCTTC

d_call: .
j_call: TRBJ1-2
cdr3_length: 13
v_call: TRBV5-1
clone_size: many
cdr3_aa: CASSLGQPYGYTF
cdr3_nt: TGCGCCAGCAGCTTGGGGCAGCCCTATGGCTACACCTTC

d_call: TRBD1
j_call: TRBJ1-1
cdr3_length: 16
v_call: TRBV7-9
clone_size: .
cdr3_aa: CASSFGGAGGMTEAFF
cdr3_nt: TGTGCCAGCAGCTTTGGGGGGGCAGGGGGTATGACTGAAGCTTTCTTT

d_call: .
j_call: TRBJ2-3
cdr3_length: 15
v_call: TRBV28
clone_size: .
cdr3_aa: CASSSGGADYNTQYF
cdr3_nt: TGTGCCAGCAGTTCTGGGGGCGCTGACTACAATACGCAGTATTTT

d_call: .
j_call: TRBJ1-4
cdr3_length: 16
v_call: TRBV7-2
clone_size: .
cdr3_aa: CASSSTPQGGGEKLFF
cdr3_nt: TGTGCCAGCAGCTCGACCCCTCAGGGTGGAGGTGAAAAACTGTTTTTT

d_call: TRBD2
j_call: TRBJ2-1
cdr3_length: 15
v_call: TRBV11-2
clone_size: .
cdr3_aa: CASSLTAGVFDEQFF
cdr3_nt: TGTGCCAGCAGCTTAACAGCGGGAGTTTTTGATGAGCAGTTCTTC

d_call: .
j_call: TRBJ1-1
cdr3_length: 13
v_call: TRBV20-1
clone_size: many
cdr3_aa: CSARGEMNTEAFF
cdr3_nt: TGCAGTGCTAGAGGGGAAATGAACACTGAAGCTTTCTTT

d_call: TRBD2
j_call: TRBJ2-3
cdr3_length: 16
v_call: TRBV20-1
clone_size: many
cdr3_aa: CSASGLAASRGDTQYF
cdr3_nt: TGCAGTGCTTCGGGACTAGCGGCCTCCAGAGGAGATACGCAGTATTTT

d_call: .
j_call: TRBJ1-2
cdr3_length: 13
v_call: TRBV30
clone_size: many
cdr3_aa: CAWSAGLLYGYTF
cdr3_nt: TGTGCCTGGAGTGCCGGACTGCTCTATGGCTACACCTTC

d_call: TRBD1
j_call: TRBJ1-3
cdr3_length: 14
v_call: TRBV20-1
clone_size: .
cdr3_aa: CSAVQGAGGNTIYF
cdr3_nt: TGCAGTGCTGTTCAGGGGGCGGGTGGAAACACCATATATTTT

d_call: .
j_call: TRBJ1-5
cdr3_length: 16
v_call: TRBV20-1
clone_size: many
cdr3_aa: CSASKAGGGAKQPQHF
cdr3_nt: TGCAGTGCTAGTAAGGCGGGTGGGGGCGCAAAACAGCCCCAGCATTTT

d_call: .
j_call: TRBJ2-2
cdr3_length: 13
v_call: TRBV7-3
clone_size: .
cdr3_aa: CASSLKGSGELFF
cdr3_nt: TGTGCCAGCAGCTTAAAGGGTAGCGGGGAGCTGTTTTTT

d_call: TRBD2
j_call: TRBJ2-7
cdr3_length: 13
v_call: TRBV15
clone_size: .
cdr3_aa: CATRVAGGREQYF
cdr3_nt: TGTGCCACCAGAGTAGCGGGAGGGCGAGAGCAGTACTTC

d_call: .
j_call: TRBJ1-1
cdr3_length: 13
v_call: TRBV30
clone_size: .
cdr3_aa: CAWRARTDTEAFF
cdr3_nt: TGTGCCTGGAGGGCCAGGACAGACACTGAAGCTTTCTTT

d_call: .
j_call: TRBJ2-5
cdr3_length: 11
v_call: TRBV6-1
clone_size: .
cdr3_aa: CGSRGPDLEYF
cdr3_nt: TGTGGCAGCAGGGGCCCAGACCTTGAGTACTTC

d_call: .
j_call: TRBJ2-5
cdr3_length: 13
v_call: TRBV7-2
clone_size: many
cdr3_aa: CASSYLSLETQYF
cdr3_nt: TGTGCCAGCAGCTATTTGAGCCTAGAGACCCAGTACTTC

d_call: .
j_call: TRBJ1-1
cdr3_length: 12
v_call: TRBV19
clone_size: many
cdr3_aa: CASSTMGDEAFF
cdr3_nt: TGTGCCAGTAGTACCATGGGGGATGAAGCTTTCTTT

d_call: .
j_call: TRBJ2-2
cdr3_length: 13
v_call: TRBV5-1
clone_size: many
cdr3_aa: CASSFWGTGELFF
cdr3_nt: TGCGCCAGCAGCTTTTGGGGTACCGGGGAGCTGTTTTTT

d_call: TRBD2
j_call: TRBJ2-1
cdr3_length: 15
v_call: TRBV10-2
clone_size: many
cdr3_aa: CASSDRSSGRNEQFF
cdr3_nt: TGCGCCAGCAGTGATAGGTCTAGCGGGAGAAATGAGCAGTTCTTC

d_call: TRBD2
j_call: TRBJ2-2
cdr3_length: 16
v_call: TRBV6-6
clone_size: .
cdr3_aa: CASRQGLAGAIGELFF
cdr3_nt: TGTGCCAGCAGACAGGGACTAGCGGGAGCTATCGGGGAGCTGTTTTTT